These 21 T cell receptor beta chains share one sample of origin, sequenced in a study of blood T cells in healthy people across ages. The use of a sample-barcoded 5' primer and a J-beta primer mix characterized a second PCR of roughly 7 to 12 cycles. TCRdb processed the 5' RACE reads anew with MiXCR; each CDR3 protein has one entry. The sample consists of about 780,000 distinct CDR3 sequences, 25% to 30% of them appearing once. The same specimen was also included in a second study, on T cells of mothers and their children.

The sequenced material came from blood. Every receptor here comes from a boy younger than 18 in good health.

This chain uses TRBV7-9 with TRBJ1-1; D gene unclear. The length of the CDR3 is 13 residues. Germline V lookup: CDR1 SEHNR, CDR2 FQNEAQ (reference sequence). V gave up 2 bases and J gave up 3 bases, with 7 bases separating them. CDR3 region: CASSLFEDTEAFF. CDR3 sequence (DNA): TGTGCCAGCAGCTTATTTGAGGACACTGAAGCTTTCTTT.

The chain links TRBV3-1 to TRBJ2-2, with a tentative D call TRBD1 (6 bases). Trimming cost V 4 bases and J 2 bases, with 11 bases left between them. The CDR3 is 15 residues long. Germline V gives CDR1 LGHDT, CDR2 YNNKEL (reference sequence). This chain's CDR3 is CASSRDTLNTGELFF. CDR3 nucleotide sequence: TGTGCCAGCAGCCGGGACACCCTAAACACCGGGGAGCTGTTTTTT.

The chain links TRBV7-9 to TRBJ2-7, with 9 bases identical to TRBD1. The CDR3 sequence is 16 residues long. Germline CDR1 is SEHNR and CDR2 is FQNEAQ (reference sequence). J was trimmed by 2 bases and V by 4 bases; bases with no gene match: 9. Here the CDR3 reads CASSSHPRQGAYEQYF. The CDR3 region has the DNA TGTGCCAGCAGCTCTCACCCTCGACAGGGGGCCTACGAGCAGTACTTC.

The chain carries TRBV28 and TRBJ1-2; D gene ambiguous. CDR1 and CDR2 (germline): MDHEN, SYDVKM. Trimming removed 5 bases from V and 0 bases from J, with 13 bases in between. The CDR3 contains 15 residues. CDR3 sequence reads: CASSPPGVANYGYTF. The CDR3 DNA follows: TGTGCCAGCAGTCCCCCCGGAGTGGCTAACTATGGCTACACCTTC.

The chain has TRBV19 and TRBJ2-7, with 10 bases matching TRBD1. Unmatched junction bases numbered 4, after V lost 0 bases and J lost 2 bases. Germline V gene sequence: CDR1 LNHDA, CDR2 SQIVND (reference sequence). CDR3 length: 16 residues. CDR3 nucleotide sequence: TGTGCCAGTAGTATAGAGGGGACAGGGGCCACCTACGAGCAGTACTTC. The encoded protein is CASSIEGTGATYEQYF.

On this clonotype: A much larger clone lies a single base off, so this may be a read error. The chain uses TRBV6-5 and TRBJ2-3, with 8 bases fitting TRBD2. The ends lost 5 bases at V and 1 base at J; junction bases unmatched: 5. Germline CDR1 MNHEY, CDR2 SVGAGI. The CDR3 has 15 amino acids. Written as DNA, the CDR3 is TGTGCCAGCAGTCTGCAAGCGGGGGGCACAGATACGCAGTATTTT. Its translation is CASSLQAGGTDTQYF.

The chain couples TRBV29-1 to TRBJ2-3, with 7 bases identical to TRBD2. With 4 bases clipped from V and 1 base from J, the junction kept 14 bases outside the gene matches. Germline V gives CDR1 SQVTM, CDR2 ANQGSEA. The CDR3 totals 17 residues. CDR3 in amino acids: CSVGAPGGSRRTDTQYF. For the CDR3, the DNA is TGCAGCGTTGGGGCCCCTGGCGGGAGTCGGCGCACAGATACGCAGTATTTT.

The chain uses TRBV24-1 and TRBJ2-7; D unresolved. Trimming pared 6 bases from V and 2 bases from J, leaving 7 bases between. The CDR3 sequence is 12 residues long. Per germline, CDR1 KGHDR and CDR2 SFDVKD. The CDR3 DNA reads as TGTGCCACCAGTTCAAGCGCCTACGAGCAGTACTTC. Translating gives CATSSSAYEQYF.

The V call is TRBV18, the J call TRBJ2-7, with TRBD1 matching 9 bases. Germline CDR1 reads KGHSH; CDR2 reads LQKENI. CDR3 size: 15 residues. With 5 bases clipped from V and 7 bases from J, the junction kept 12 bases outside the gene matches. CDR3 in amino acids: CASSSETGGQGEQYF. Written as DNA, the CDR3 is TGTGCCAGCTCAAGCGAAACAGGGGGCCAGGGAGAGCAGTACTTC.

This clonotype appeared a few times. A read error may explain this, as a much larger clone is one base away. This chain joins TRBV20-1 and TRBJ2-3; 10 bases are shared with TRBD2. Looked up from germline, CDR1 is DFQATT and CDR2 is SNEGSKA (reference sequence). The CDR3 totals 15 residues. The CDR3 sequence is CSARVAGGLTDTQSF. The CDR3 DNA reads as TGCAGTGCTAGAGTAGCGGGGGGACTCACAGATACGCAGTCTTTT.

As concerns this clonotype: At one end the junction does not follow the germline gene, possibly because of a read error. The chain recombines TRBV12-3 or TRBV12-4 with TRBJ2-1; no clear D. This CDR3 has 13 residues. The CDR3 spells CASGFVFGDEQFF. The CDR3 nucleotides read TGTGCCAGCGGTTTTGTGTTTGGGGATGAGCAGTTCTTC.

The chain combines TRBV28 with TRBJ1-1; 7 bases agree with TRBD1. Germline V lookup: CDR1 MDHEN, CDR2 SYDVKM. CDR3 size: 17 residues. The V and J ends lost 7 bases and 2 bases, in that order; junction bases with no gene match: 16. CDR3 sequence (DNA): TGTGCCAGCACCTTAGCTTTTAGGGGGCAGCCCAACACTGAAGCTTTCTTT. It translates to CASTLAFRGQPNTEAFF.

V gene TRBV30 combines with J gene TRBJ2-3; a possible D gene is TRBD2 (5 bases). The V and J ends lost 6 bases and 7 bases respectively, with 17 bases between them. The germline V gene has CDR1 GTSNPN and CDR2 SVGIG (reference sequence). The length of the CDR3 is 13 residues. Here the CDR3 reads CACLMDSLYTQYF. The CDR3 nucleotides are TGTGCCTGCTTGATGGACTCTCTATATACGCAGTATTTT.

This clonotype was counted between two and nine times. The chain recombines TRBV5-1 with TRBJ2-5; weak D call: TRBD2 (7 bases). Germline V lookup: CDR1 SGHRS, CDR2 YFSETQ. Between the trimmed V and J ends, which lost 4 bases and 1 base, there was a span of 17 bases. CDR3 length: 16 residues. DNA for the CDR3: TGCGCCAGCAGCCTCCGATCGGGGGGCAGCCAAGAGACCCAGTACTTC. Translated, it gives CASSLRSGGSQETQYF.

This clonotype was seen a handful of times. The chain recombines TRBV20-1 with TRBJ1-2; no clear D gene. V was clipped by 4 bases and J by 7 bases, with 16 bases between them. CDR1 and CDR2 (germline): DFQATT, SNEGSKA (reference sequence). CDR3 size: 13 residues. CDR3 amino acids: CSATQEVVFGYTF. The CDR3 nucleotides read TGCAGTGCTACCCAGGAGGTGGTCTTTGGCTACACCTTC.

This rearrangement joins TRBV5-1 to TRBJ2-3; D ambiguous. V dropped 0 bases and J dropped 0 bases, with 14 bases sitting between them. Germline V CDR1 and CDR2: SGHRS, YFSETQ. There are 17 residues in the CDR3. The CDR3 loop reads CASSLEFQDVSTDTQYF. CDR3 nucleotide sequence: TGCGCCAGCAGCTTGGAATTCCAGGACGTAAGCACAGATACGCAGTATTTT. Looking up the rest from reference TRBV5-1 and TRBJ2-3 gives the full variable domain: KAGVTQTPRYLIKTRGQQVTLSCSPISGHRSVSWYQQTPGQGLQFLFEYFSETQRNKGNFPGRFSGRQFSNSRSEMNVSTLELGDSALYLCASSLEFQDVSTDTQYFGPGTRLTVL.

This clonotype was counted only a few times. V usage is TRBV20-1 and J usage is TRBJ2-1; D may match TRBD1 or TRBD2 (5 bases each). From germline, CDR1 is DFQATT and CDR2 SNEGSKA (reference sequence). The CDR3 sequence is 14 residues long. V lost 7 bases, J lost 6 bases, and 19 bases lay in between. The CDR3 DNA sequence: TGCAGTGTTAATCCCGGGACCAGCGCCAATGAGCAGTTCTTC. Translating gives CSVNPGTSANEQFF.

The chain joins TRBV20-1 to TRBJ1-2; 8 bases align to TRBD1. The CDR3 length is 14 residues. V was clipped by 6 bases and J by 2 bases; unmatched bases: 8. In germline, CDR1 is DFQATT, CDR2 SNEGSKA (reference sequence). The DNA of the CDR3 is TGCAGTGCAACGAAGCAGGGGGCCAACTATGGCTACACCTTC. Its protein product is CSATKQGANYGYTF.

The gene calls are TRBV28 and TRBJ2-2, with TRBD2 identical over 9 bases. Germline V gives CDR1 MDHEN, CDR2 SYDVKM. The CDR3 loop spans 15 amino acids. V lost 8 bases, J lost 5 bases, and 9 bases stayed unmatched. CDR3 region: CASGFKRGDTGELFF. The DNA for the CDR3 is TGTGCCAGCGGGTTCAAGCGGGGGGATACCGGGGAGCTGTTTTTT.

This clonotype was found many times. This chain joins TRBV5-1 and TRBJ2-5; the D gene is possibly TRBD1 (5 bases). The CDR3 totals 14 residues. V lost 4 bases and J 7 bases, leaving 17 bases between the germline ends. Germline CDR1 reads SGHRS; CDR2 reads YFSETQ. The CDR3 protein is CASSPGSGYGTQYF. DNA for the CDR3: TGCGCCAGCAGCCCCGGGTCAGGGTACGGGACCCAGTACTTC.

The chain is built from TRBV7-3 and TRBJ1-6; TRBD1 might be the D (6 bases). The germline gives CDR1 SGHTA, CDR2 FQGTGA. V was shortened by 8 bases and J by 2 bases, with 10 bases between the two germline ends. The CDR3 is made up of 14 amino acids. The CDR3 region is CASREGAYNSPLHF. DNA of the CDR3: TGTGCCAGCCGGGAGGGGGCCTATAATTCACCCCTCCACTTT.